These T cell receptor beta chains were read from a single sample in a study of blood T cell repertoires in COVID-19. The repertoire was sequenced with immunoSEQ multiplex PCR; TCRdb's copy has only in-frame clones and lacks some. The sample consists of hundreds of thousands of clones, around 88% of them appearing once. The specimen sequenced was peripheral blood. These receptors were taken from a man aged 35 to 55 with acute or convalescent COVID-19. The CDR3 runs from the conserved cysteine through the conserved F or W. A D gene is named only where the DNA matches it firmly. The size field is filled for only some rows; it gives once, few, many or a size class.

DNA	CDR3	size	V	J	D
TGTGCTAGTGGTTTGGTTAGGGGGTTGCTGAACACTGAAGCTTTCTTT	CASGLVRGLLNTEAFF	once	TRBV12-5	TRBJ1-1	NA
TGTGCCAGCAGTGAGAATTTTAGCGGGGGCCGGAATACGCAGTATTTT	CASSENFSGGRNTQYF	few	TRBV6-1	TRBJ2-3	TRBD2
TGTGCCAGCAGCCCACTGACTGGGGCCAACGTCCTGACTTTC	CASSPLTGANVLTF	NA	TRBV7-9	TRBJ2-6	NA
TGCGCCAGCAGCCTACAAGGCGGGGGCGGTTGGGCTGAAGCTTTCTTT	CASSLQGGGGWAEAFF	NA	TRBV4-1	TRBJ1-1	NA
TGCGCCAGCAGCCCCGGGACAGGAACAGGGATCTATGGCTACACCTTC	CASSPGTGTGIYGYTF	NA	TRBV5-1	TRBJ1-2	TRBD1
TGTGCCAGCAGCGGCTGGGGGGGCGAGAATGAGCAGTTCTTC	CASSGWGGENEQFF	NA	TRBV9	TRBJ2-1	NA
TGCGCCAGCAGCTTGGCCGGCACGGGGGAGCAGTACTTC	CASSLAGTGEQYF	NA	TRBV5-1	TRBJ2-7	NA
TGTGCCAGCAGGAAGCGACAGTATAATGAGCAGTTCTTC	CASRKRQYNEQFF	NA	TRBV6-6	TRBJ2-1	NA
TGTGCCTGGTTTAGGGGGCTGCACTATGGCTACACCTTC	CAWFRGLHYGYTF	NA	TRBV30	TRBJ1-2	TRBD1
TGTGCCAGCAGCTCAAGAGCAACTAATGAAAAACTGTTTTTT	CASSSRATNEKLFF	NA	TRBV6-4	TRBJ1-4	NA
TGTGCCAGCAGTACATACTACGAGCAGTACTTC	CASSTYYEQYF	NA	TRBV6-2/TRBV6-3	TRBJ2-7	NA
TGCGCCAGCATCCGAGGGGAGGGCCATGGCTACACCTTC	CASIRGEGHGYTF	NA	TRBV10-2	TRBJ1-2	NA
TGTGCCAGTAGTCTCGGGACTAGCGGGGTCAGGACGCAGTATTTT	CASSLGTSGVRTQYF	once	TRBV19	TRBJ2-3	TRBD2
TGTGCCAGTAGTATACGACAGGGTCGGTACGAGCAGTACTTC	CASSIRQGRYEQYF	NA	TRBV19	TRBJ2-7	TRBD1
TGTGCCACCAGCAGAAAAGACAGGGGGAAGGGCTATGGCTACACCTTC	CATSRKDRGKGYGYTF	NA	TRBV15	TRBJ1-2	TRBD1
TGTGCCAGCAGTGAAGGGTCAGGGGTCGGGGGCTACACCTTC	CASSEGSGVGGYTF	NA	TRBV6-1	TRBJ1-2	NA
TGTGCCACAGGACTCGGGGTAGCCTATGGCTACACCTTC	CATGLGVAYGYTF	NA	TRBV12-3/TRBV12-4	TRBJ1-2	NA
TGTGCCAGCAGCCTATCTTCCTACGGGGGGGCCGTGTTCTTC	CASSLSSYGGAVFF	NA	TRBV3-1/TRBV3-2	TRBJ2-1	TRBD2
TGTGCCACCAGTGATTTTGCAGGATACGAGCAGTACTTC	CATSDFAGYEQYF	NA	TRBV24-1	TRBJ2-7	NA
TGTGCCAGCAGCTTAAGTCTAGGGGCCGGGGAGCTGTTTTTT	CASSLSLGAGELFF	NA	TRBV7-2	TRBJ2-2	NA
TGTGCCAGCAGCCAGGGACAGGGTGTAAATCAGCCCCAGCATTTT	CASSQGQGVNQPQHF	NA	TRBV3-1/TRBV3-2	TRBJ1-5	TRBD1
TGTGCCAGCAGTTACTCGAGAAGCGGGGGGGGCACAGATACGCAGTATTTT	CASSYSRSGGGTDTQYF	NA	TRBV6-2/TRBV6-3	TRBJ2-3	TRBD2
TGTGCCAGCAGCTCACCTTTACACTGGGGGGACACTGAAGCTTTCTTT	CASSSPLHWGDTEAFF	NA	TRBV11-2	TRBJ1-1	NA
TGTGCCAGCAGCGTTAGAAGCTCTGGAAACACCATATATTTT	CASSVRSSGNTIYF	NA	TRBV9	TRBJ1-3	NA
TGTGCCAGCAGTCCAACGGTTCGGGCCAAAAACATTCAGTACTTC	CASSPTVRAKNIQYF	NA	TRBV6-5	TRBJ2-4	NA
TGCGCCAGCAGCTTAGGGACAGGGGGCCTGAGGGGCTACACCTTC	CASSLGTGGLRGYTF	NA	TRBV5-1	TRBJ1-2	TRBD1
TGTGCCAGCACCGAACGGGGGGCGGACTCACCCCTCCACTTT	CASTERGADSPLHF	NA	TRBV6-5	TRBJ1-6	NA
TGTGCCACCAGCCCATTGGGCCCCCCAGATACGCAGTATTTT	CATSPLGPPDTQYF	few	TRBV24-1	TRBJ2-3	NA
TGTGCCAGCAGCTTGGGACAGACCTCCTCTGGGGCCAACGTCCTGACTTTC	CASSLGQTSSGANVLTF	NA	TRBV5-4	TRBJ2-6	NA
TGCGCCAGCAGCTTGACCGGGGCAACTAATGAAAAACTGTTTTTT	CASSLTGATNEKLFF	NA	TRBV5-1	TRBJ1-4	NA
TGTGCCATCAGTGAGTCCGGCTCTGACAGGGGGATTAACTACGAGCAGTACTTC	CAISESGSDRGINYEQYF	NA	TRBV10-3	TRBJ2-7	TRBD1
TGTGCCAGCAGCGTGGAGATTTTAAGCACAGATACGCAGTATTTT	CASSVEILSTDTQYF	NA	TRBV9	TRBJ2-3	NA
TGTGCCAGCACACGAGAGTCGGGGGACTATGGCTACACCTTC	CASTRESGDYGYTF	NA	TRBV6-6	TRBJ1-2	NA
TGTGCCAGTAGAAGGACAGGGGGAAATGAGCAGTTCTTC	CASRRTGGNEQFF	NA	TRBV19	TRBJ2-1	TRBD1
TGTGCCAGCAGCCCCGACAGGGGACCCCAAGAGACCCAGTACTTC	CASSPDRGPQETQYF	NA	TRBV7-9	TRBJ2-5	TRBD1
TGTGCCAGCAGCTTTGGATTTAGCGGGGGTCTCAGCATTCAGTACTTC	CASSFGFSGGLSIQYF	NA	TRBV7-2	TRBJ2-4	TRBD2
TGTGCCAGCAGCCCCGGTTCGGGGACTGAAGCTTTCTTT	CASSPGSGTEAFF	NA	TRBV7-3	TRBJ1-1	NA
TGTGCCAGCAGCGTAGGGCAGCGTAACACTGAAGCTTTCTTT	CASSVGQRNTEAFF	NA	TRBV9	TRBJ1-1	NA
TGCGCCAGCAGTGAATGGGGACTCGACACCGGGGAGCTGTTTTTT	CASSEWGLDTGELFF	NA	TRBV10-1	TRBJ2-2	NA
TGTGCCAGCTCCGGGGTCCCAACTAATGAAAAACTGTTTTTT	CASSGVPTNEKLFF	NA	TRBV18	TRBJ1-4	NA
TGCGCCAGCAGTACGGGCGGGGAGCACCTATATGGCTACACCTTC	CASSTGGEHLYGYTF	NA	TRBV5-1	TRBJ1-2	NA
TGTGCCAGCAGTTCTCGAACACCTGACACTTACGGCTCCTACGAGCAGTACTTC	CASSSRTPDTYGSYEQYF	NA	TRBV27	TRBJ2-7	NA
TGTGCCAGCACCTCCCAGGGGGTCGGGGAGCTGTTTTTT	CASTSQGVGELFF	NA	TRBV12-3/TRBV12-4	TRBJ2-2	TRBD1
TGTGCCAGCAGCCGCCAGGGGACAGGGGGGAACTATGGCTACACCTTC	CASSRQGTGGNYGYTF	NA	TRBV6-7	TRBJ1-2	TRBD1
TGTGCCAGCAGCCCCGCACGGGACACCTACAATGAGCAGTTCTTC	CASSPARDTYNEQFF	NA	TRBV3-1/TRBV3-2	TRBJ2-1	NA
TGTGCCAGCTCACCAGCACAAATTAACTATGGCTACACCTTC	CASSPAQINYGYTF	once	TRBV18	TRBJ1-2	NA
TGTGCCAGCATCCTCGCGATGTACACCGGGGAGCTGTTTTTT	CASILAMYTGELFF	NA	TRBV7-9	TRBJ2-2	NA
TGTGCCAGCAGCTTACTCGGGGGGGAAACCGGGGAGCTGTTTTTT	CASSLLGGETGELFF	NA	TRBV7-8	TRBJ2-2	TRBD2
TGTGCCAGCAGCGCCGGACTAGCGGGGTCGAGCACAGATACGCAGTATTTT	CASSAGLAGSSTDTQYF	NA	TRBV7-2	TRBJ2-3	TRBD2
TGTGCCATCAGTCCACAGGGTAACTATGGCTACACCTTC	CAISPQGNYGYTF	NA	TRBV10-3	TRBJ1-2	NA
TGTGCCAGCAGTGAAACAGCTAACAATGAGCAGTTCTTC	CASSETANNEQFF	NA	TRBV6-1	TRBJ2-1	NA
TGTGCCAGCAGTTTGGACAGGAACGGCAATCAGCCCCAGCATTTT	CASSLDRNGNQPQHF	few	TRBV6-5	TRBJ1-5	TRBD1
TGTGCCATCAGTGACCAGGTTAAGAACACTGAAGCTTTCTTT	CAISDQVKNTEAFF	NA	TRBV10-3	TRBJ1-1	NA
TGCAGTGTTGGGACAGAGGAGACCCAGTACTTC	CSVGTEETQYF	few	TRBV20-1	TRBJ2-5	TRBD1